This TCR beta chain came from a study of blood T cell repertoires in COVID-19. Clones were read by immunoSEQ multiplex PCR, and TCRdb kept only the in-frame ones, dropping some. Altogether around 130,000 clones are present, 75% to 90% being singletons, with the ten largest covering 2.3%. The sample comprised PBMCs or T cells enriched from blood (not recorded which). This receptor was obtained from a woman in her forties or fifties who had recovered from COVID-19.

CDR3 protein: CASSLISGNNTDTQYF. CDR3 nucleotides: TGTGCCAGCAGCTTGATTAGCGGGAACAACACAGATACGCAGTATTTT. The rearrangement uses TRBV7-9 and TRBJ2-3; 8 bases match TRBD2. CDR1 is SEHNR and CDR2 is FQNEAQ in the germline V gene (reference sequence). Trimming removed 3 bases from V and 2 bases from J; junction bases left unmatched: 7. The CDR3 runs 16 residues.